These T cell receptor beta chains were read from a single sample in a study of response to subunit inactivated influenza vaccine. TCRdb independently ran MiXCR on the RT-PCR reads; one entry per CDR3 protein. The sample has about 190,000 distinct CDR3 sequences, approximately 15% seen once; the top ten hold about 26%. Sample: CD8+ T cells sorted from PBMCs, taken 5 days after vaccination. The receptors stem from a man aged 50 to 60 who received an inactivated influenza vaccine. CDR3s include the opening cysteine and the closing phenylalanine or tryptophan. Fields, in order: J gene, V gene, clone size, D gene, CDR3 protein, CDR3 DNA. A D gene is named only where the DNA matches it firmly. The listing skips clone size in some rows; elsewhere it reads once, few, many or a size class.

J: TRBJ2-3; V: TRBV20-1; size: .; D: .; CDR3: CSARGGLGGKATDTQYF; DNA: TGCAGTGCTAGAGGGGGGCTTGGCGGGAAGGCGACAGATACGCAGTATTTT
J: TRBJ2-5; V: TRBV2; size: .; D: TRBD2; CDR3: CVSSHIAGLRQETQYF; DNA: TGTGTCAGCAGTCACATAGCGGGGCTACGTCAAGAGACCCAGTACTTC
J: TRBJ2-7; V: TRBV2; size: .; D: .; CDR3: CASSHTTGWALGYEQYF; DNA: TGTGCCAGCAGCCATACGACAGGTTGGGCACTGGGCTACGAGCAGTACTTC
J: TRBJ2-6; V: TRBV28; size: few; D: .; CDR3: CASRSQAGSSGANVLTF; DNA: TGTGCCAGCAGATCTCAGGCAGGCTCCTCTGGGGCCAACGTCCTGACTTTC
J: TRBJ2-4; V: TRBV30; size: .; D: .; CDR3: CAWSLRDISKLQYF; DNA: TGTGCCTGGAGTCTCCGTGATATTTCTAAACTTCAGTACTTC
J: TRBJ2-7; V: TRBV29-1; size: many; D: .; CDR3: CSVESGRYEQYF; DNA: TGCAGCGTTGAGTCAGGGCGATACGAGCAGTACTTC
J: TRBJ2-3; V: TRBV11-3; size: few; D: .; CDR3: CASSPRMGVGDADTQYF; DNA: TGTGCCAGCAGCCCAAGAATGGGTGTGGGTGATGCAGATACGCAGTATTTT
J: TRBJ2-5; V: TRBV5-1; size: few; D: TRBD2; CDR3: CASSLPLAGGPGETQYF; DNA: TGCGCCAGCAGCCTACCCCTAGCGGGGGGGCCGGGAGAGACCCAGTACTTC
J: TRBJ2-2; V: TRBV6-2/TRBV6-3; size: .; D: TRBD2; CDR3: CASNDIAGPDNTGELFF; DNA: TGTGCCAGCAACGATATAGCGGGACCCGATAACACCGGGGAGCTGTTTTTT
J: TRBJ1-6; V: TRBV27; size: few; D: .; CDR3: CASSLATASPLHF; DNA: TGTGCCAGCAGTTTAGCTACGGCATCACCCCTCCACTTT
J: TRBJ1-3; V: TRBV11-2; size: few; D: TRBD1; CDR3: CASSLTGTGKGNTIYF; DNA: TGTGCCAGCAGCTTAACCGGGACAGGGAAAGGAAACACCATATATTTT
J: TRBJ2-1; V: TRBV5-1; size: few; D: .; CDR3: CASSLDGTSPYNEQFF; DNA: TGCGCCAGCAGCTTGGATGGGACATCACCCTACAATGAGCAGTTCTTC
J: TRBJ2-1; V: TRBV27; size: .; D: TRBD2; CDR3: CASSVLAGGPFGEQFF; DNA: TGTGCCAGCAGTGTACTAGCGGGAGGGCCTTTCGGTGAGCAGTTCTTC
J: TRBJ2-3; V: TRBV5-6; size: .; D: TRBD2; CDR3: CASSLFSRGRDTQYF; DNA: TGTGCCAGCAGCTTGTTCTCGCGGGGGAGAGATACGCAGTATTTT
J: TRBJ2-7; V: TRBV6-1; size: .; D: .; CDR3: CASSLSSFYSYEQYF; DNA: TGTGCCAGCAGTCTTTCCAGCTTCTACTCCTACGAGCAGTACTTC
J: TRBJ2-2; V: TRBV27; size: .; D: .; CDR3: CASSLRTGELFF; DNA: TGTGCCAGCAGTCTAAGGACCGGGGAGCTGTTTTTT
J: TRBJ1-1; V: TRBV27; size: .; D: TRBD1; CDR3: CASSLSGGGWGNTEAFF; DNA: TGTGCCAGCAGTTTATCAGGAGGGGGCTGGGGGAACACTGAAGCTTTCTTT
J: TRBJ2-2; V: TRBV9; size: few; D: .; CDR3: CASSPWSRMNTGELFF; DNA: TGTGCCAGCAGCCCCTGGAGTCGGATGAACACCGGGGAGCTGTTTTTT
J: TRBJ2-7; V: TRBV20-1; size: .; D: TRBD2; CDR3: CSATWRGTSYEQYF; DNA: TGCAGTGCTACCTGGCGGGGGACCTCCTACGAGCAGTACTTC
J: TRBJ1-5; V: TRBV27; size: few; D: .; CDR3: CASSQLGEDERFNQPQHF; DNA: TGTGCCAGCAGTCAACTCGGGGAGGACGAGCGATTCAATCAGCCCCAGCATTTT
J: TRBJ2-1; V: TRBV9; size: many; D: TRBD2; CDR3: CASSVLADTWGSYNEQFF; DNA: TGTGCCAGCAGCGTACTAGCGGACACCTGGGGGTCCTACAATGAGCAGTTCTTC
J: TRBJ2-2; V: TRBV7-9; size: .; D: TRBD1; CDR3: CARTGYTGELFF; DNA: TGTGCCAGGACAGGGTACACCGGGGAGCTGTTTTTT